The 9 T cell receptor beta chains below come from one sample, sequenced in a study of T cell responses to AZD1222 COVID-19 vaccine. The protocol was immunoSEQ multiplex PCR, while the TCRdb copy is restricted to in-frame clones and leaves out a portion. The sample lists tens of thousands of clones; less than 90% were seen once. The sequencing used peripheral blood, collected on day 0 of AZD1222 vaccination. These receptor sequences come from an adult in good health.

V and J are TRBV27 and TRBJ1-6; TRBD1 matches 12 bases. Germline trimming cut 6 bases from V and 7 bases from J; bases unmatched to any gene: 13. CDR1 and CDR2 (germline): MNHEY, SMNVEV (reference sequence). CDR3 length: 18 residues. The CDR3 here is CASSTPGTGGAKNSPLHF. The CDR3 coding sequence is TGTGCCAGCAGCACACCCGGGACAGGGGGCGCGAAGAATTCACCCCTCCACTTT.

CDR3 in amino acids: CASSATISYNSPLHF. For the CDR3, the DNA is TGTGCCAGTAGTGCTACGATCTCCTATAATTCACCCCTCCACTTT. The V and J genes are TRBV19 and TRBJ1-6; D is unresolved. Trimming took off 5 bases at V and 0 bases at J, with 8 bases between the two ends. This CDR3 has 15 amino acids. Germline assignment: CDR1 LNHDA and CDR2 SQIVND (reference sequence). The full variable domain, in which reference TRBV19 and TRBJ1-6 provide the parts outside the CDR3, is DGGITQSPKYLFRKEGQNVTLSCEQNLNHDAMYWYRQDPGQGLRLIYYSQIVNDFQKGDIAEGYSVSREKKESFPLTVTSAQKNPTAFYLCASSATISYNSPLHFGNGTRLTVT.

The rearrangement joins TRBV18 to TRBJ1-1, with unresolved D. The CDR3 spans 14 residues. V was pared by 2 bases and J by 4 bases, with 11 bases between. Looked up from germline, CDR1 is KGHSH and CDR2 is LQKENI. The CDR3 DNA reads as TGTGCCAGCTCACCAGAGGGTATGGTCACTGAAGCTTTCTTT. This encodes CASSPEGMVTEAFF. Looking up the rest from reference TRBV18 and TRBJ1-1 gives the full variable domain: NAGVMQNPRHLVRRRGQEARLRCSPMKGHSHVYWYRQLPEEGLKFMVYLQKENIIDESGMPKERFSAEFPKEGPSILRIQQVVRGDSAAYFCASSPEGMVTEAFFGQGTRLTVV.

The chain couples TRBV5-8 to TRBJ1-1, with 9 bases lining up with TRBD1. Germline lookup yields CDR1 SGHTS and CDR2 YDEGEE. V gave up 4 bases and J gave up 1 base; unmatched junction bases: 8. The CDR3 has 16 residues. The DNA for the CDR3 is TGTGCCAGCAGCACATACAGGGGGCGGGCGAACACTGAAGCTTTCTTT. Translation gives CASSTYRGRANTEAFF.

Written as DNA, the CDR3 is TGCGCCAGCAGCCCGGGACAGGGTACGAACACTGAAGCTTTCTTT. Its translation is CASSPGQGTNTEAFF. The chain employs TRBV5-1 and TRBJ1-1; 9 nucleotides align to TRBD1. The CDR3 length is 15 residues. CDR1 is SGHRS, CDR2 YFSETQ, per germline. V lost 4 bases and J lost 1; bases outside the gene matches: 5. Based on the CDR3 plus reference TRBV5-1 and TRBJ1-1, the full variable domain is KAGVTQTPRYLIKTRGQQVTLSCSPISGHRSVSWYQQTPGQGLQFLFEYFSETQRNKGNFPGRFSGRQFSNSRSEMNVSTLELGDSALYLCASSPGQGTNTEAFFGQGTRLTVV.

As regards this clone: At one of its ends the junction is not consistent with the germline gene, which may arise from a read error. The chain employs TRBV2 and TRBJ1-3; no definite D call. This CDR3 is built from 12 residues. The germline gives CDR1 SNHLY, CDR2 FYNNEI. The CDR3 DNA is TGTGCCAGCAGTGAAGCGTTCGGACGGGCGGATTTT. It specifies CASSEAFGRADF.

This chain joins TRBV7-9 and TRBJ1-3; the match to TRBD1 covers 7 bases. The J segment lost 4 bases and the V segment lost 1 base, leaving 1 base of the junction unmatched. Germline V gene lookup returns CDR1 SEHNR and CDR2 FQNEAQ (reference sequence). The CDR3 consists of 14 residues. CDR3 nucleotides: TGTGCCAGCAGCTTAGGGACAGGCGGAAACACCATATATTTT. Its protein product is CASSLGTGGNTIYF.

In nucleotides, the CDR3 is TGCGCCAGCAGCTTGGAAAGTGGTTACCTAGGGAGGGAGCAGTACTTC. It specifies CASSLESGYLGREQYF. This rearrangement joins TRBV5-1 to TRBJ2-7; D may be TRBD2 (6 bases). V shed 0 bases and J shed 7 bases, with 20 bases lying between them. Germline CDR1 and CDR2: SGHRS and YFSETQ. This CDR3 contains 16 residues. Full variable domain (remainder filled in from reference TRBV5-1 and TRBJ2-7): KAGVTQTPRYLIKTRGQQVTLSCSPISGHRSVSWYQQTPGQGLQFLFEYFSETQRNKGNFPGRFSGRQFSNSRSEMNVSTLELGDSALYLCASSLESGYLGREQYFGPGTRLTVT.

The chain uses TRBV7-9 and TRBJ1-4, with 8 bases aligning to TRBD1. Germline CDR1 reads SEHNR; CDR2 reads FQNEAQ (reference sequence). With 5 bases clipped from V and 8 bases from J, the junction kept 1 base outside the gene matches. This CDR3 contains 12 residues. For the CDR3, the DNA is TGTGCCAGCAGCCGACAGGGGGAAAAACTGTTTTTT. Its translation: CASSRQGEKLFF.